The sequence of this T cell receptor beta chain was determined in a study of control samples from healthy donors and cancer patients. Method: immunoSEQ multiplex PCR; TCRdb's copy keeps in-frame clones and lacks some. The sample lists roughly 130,000 clones, roughly 90% occurring once. The specimen was blood. This receptor was obtained from a man aged 18 to 35 in good health.

CDR3 nucleotides: TGCGCCAGCAGCAGAAATACAGGGACCACCGGGGAGCTGTTTTTT. Its translation is CASSRNTGTTGELFF. This rearrangement joins TRBV5-1 to TRBJ2-2, with D perhaps matching TRBD1 (6 bases). With 4 bases removed from V and 4 bases from J, the gap between germline ends came to 14 bases. This CDR3 is 15 amino acids long. Germline V gene data show CDR1 as SGHRS and CDR2 as YFSETQ.